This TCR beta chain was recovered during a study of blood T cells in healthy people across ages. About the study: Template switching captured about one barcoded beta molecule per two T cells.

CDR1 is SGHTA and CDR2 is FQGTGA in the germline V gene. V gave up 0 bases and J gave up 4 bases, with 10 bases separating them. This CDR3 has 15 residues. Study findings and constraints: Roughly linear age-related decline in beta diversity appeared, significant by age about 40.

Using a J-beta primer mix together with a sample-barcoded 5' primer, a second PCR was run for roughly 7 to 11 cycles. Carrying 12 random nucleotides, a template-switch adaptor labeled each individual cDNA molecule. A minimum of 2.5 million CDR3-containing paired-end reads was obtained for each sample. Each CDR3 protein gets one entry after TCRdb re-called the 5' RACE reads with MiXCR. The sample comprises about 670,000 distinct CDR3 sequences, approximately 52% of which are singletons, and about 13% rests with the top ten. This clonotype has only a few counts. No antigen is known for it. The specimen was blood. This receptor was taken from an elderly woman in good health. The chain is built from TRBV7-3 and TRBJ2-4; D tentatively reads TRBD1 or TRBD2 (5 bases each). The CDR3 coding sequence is TGTGCCAGCAGCTTAACGGGGACCGGGAAAAACATTCAGTACTTC. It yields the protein CASSLTGTGKNIQYF.